This TCR beta chain comes out of a study of monozygotic twins with inflammatory bowel disease. Study results and caveats: With inverse Simpson as the measure, TCRbeta diversity was lower in IBD patients than in healthy co-twins. Patient-specific immunosuppressive treatments may have made repertoires more variable. For repertoire similarity, concordant twins did not differ from discordant twins, possibly because power was limited.

Eight reactions per sample, run separately, yielded cDNA. TCRdb reworked the 5' RACE reads into one entry per CDR3 protein, no DNA. The repertoire table contains 45,000 or so distinct CDR3 sequences. The CDR3 totals 14 residues. Germline CDR1 reads MNHEY; CDR2 reads SMNVEV (reference sequence). A word on this clonotype: The antigen remains unidentified.

The TCR was taken from a human donor with ulcerative colitis or Crohn's disease, or a healthy co-twin of an affected twin (not recorded which). Sequenced input: blood. This chain connects TRBV27 to TRBJ1-1. CDR3 region: CASSSFPRLDEAFF.